This TCR beta chain was profiled in a study of cytomegalovirus exposure and HLA in healthy donors (dated by TCRdb to the late 2010s). A note on the overall study: The 666 repertoires of the first cohort and the 110 or so validation repertoires were produced on the same platform, according to a later analysis. The study aimed to test whether signatures of past pathogen exposure could be identified by cataloging public T cell receptors. Besides the first cohort of approximately 710 subjects, a separate validation cohort made up of 120 different subjects was used. To predict cytomegalovirus infection status, the study combined high-throughput TCR immunosequencing, statistical association of individual TCRs with disease status, and machine learning. Results and caveats for the whole study, not just this receptor: Most TCR sequences were seen in very few donors, while some public TCRs were found in many individuals. The validation cohort had no HLA typing available for a later analysis, so co-occurrence within that cohort was assessed over all 120 or so repertoires. It was suggested by the authors that the approach could potentially be generalized to other disease states and immunological phenotypes. Three of the identified cytomegalovirus-associated TCR beta chains were confirmed in vitro to be specific for cytomegalovirus antigens. Subsequent analysis determined that TCRs grouped into clusters in the first cohort also showed a tendency toward co-occurrence across the roughly 110 validation repertoires, and approximately 93% of cluster scores exceeded 0. Cytomegalovirus status was reported to be diagnosed by the classifier with high specificity and sensitivity in both the original and validation cohorts. The study listed 170 or so TCR beta chains as associated with cytomegalovirus.

Libraries were made using the immunoSEQ multiplex PCR assay. The original pipeline was this. To diagnose cytomegalovirus status from the catalog of TCR beta chain sequences, a statistical classification framework was built. TCRdb carries this immuneACCESS record with in-frame sequences only. Its versions omit some clonotypes, under half of them owing to an unresolved V gene in the studies checked, with the rest unexplained. V, J and clone size were drawn from that table, and D and trimming were deduced from the DNA. This sample lists around 260,000 clones; about 90% were detected once. The ten most abundant clones make up approximately 3.1% of the sample. Separate from the roughly 700-subject first cohort, the validation cohort of 90 to 150 subjects was the group to which the donors belonged. From V the trimming removes 7 bases and from J it removes 5 bases, while the gene matches leave 3 bases of the junction unaccounted for. According to the germline V gene, CDR1 reads SNHLY and CDR2 reads FYNNEI. The CDR3 measures 13 amino acids from cysteine to phenylalanine. Here the CDR3 DNA is all that survives: 39 bases in frame from base 1.

In the case of this clone: Its binding antigen is unknown. The sample holds no much larger clone one base away, and base qualities are not on file.

This TCR was recovered from a woman aged 25 to 39 in good health and CMV-seronegative. The specimen sequenced was PBMCs. Recombination connected TRBV2 to TRBJ1-5; TRBD1 matches 9 bases in the middle. Here the CDR3 is given as CASTGQGHQPQHF. The DNA sequence reads TGTGCCAGCACGGGACAGGGACATCAGCCCCAGCATTTT.